The clone carrying this T cell receptor beta chain was seen a handful of times. The data were obtained in a study of blood T cell repertoires in COVID-19. Study as a whole: Samples representing acute and convalescent COVID-19 were sourced from the United States, Italy and Spain. T cells, B-cell-depleted T cells, or PBMCs supplied cDNA or gDNA.

Germline CDR1 and CDR2: SQVTM and ANQGSEA. The CDR3 loop spans 24 amino acids. Trimming stripped 5 bases from V and 0 bases from J, with 43 bases between. Per the authors' pipeline: Estimated nucleated cell counts came from reference gene primer amplification. Here immunoSEQ multiplex PCR was the method, and the copy in TCRdb shows in-frame clones only, minus some. V and J calls and clone size follow that table, whereas D and trimming were derived from the DNA. Found here are about 160,000 clones, over 80% of them singletons; the top ten hold about 5.7%. The chain uses TRBV29-1 and TRBJ2-5; no clear D gene. Sequencing was performed on peripheral blood. The sequence derives from an elderly man with acute or convalescent COVID-19. Here the CDR3 reads CSVLPYLQTKTLIVVEGNQETQYF. In DNA, the CDR3 is TGCAGCGTTCTCCCCTATCTACAGACAAAGACGTTGATCGTTGTTGAAGGAAACCAAGAGACCCAGTACTTC. Full variable domain (rest looked up from reference TRBV29-1 and TRBJ2-5): SAVISQKPSRDICQRGTSLTIQCQVDSQVTMMFWYRQQPGQSLTLIATANQGSEATYESGFVIDKFPISRPNLTFSTLTVSNMSPEDSSIYLCSVLPYLQTKTLIVVEGNQETQYFGPGTRLLVL.